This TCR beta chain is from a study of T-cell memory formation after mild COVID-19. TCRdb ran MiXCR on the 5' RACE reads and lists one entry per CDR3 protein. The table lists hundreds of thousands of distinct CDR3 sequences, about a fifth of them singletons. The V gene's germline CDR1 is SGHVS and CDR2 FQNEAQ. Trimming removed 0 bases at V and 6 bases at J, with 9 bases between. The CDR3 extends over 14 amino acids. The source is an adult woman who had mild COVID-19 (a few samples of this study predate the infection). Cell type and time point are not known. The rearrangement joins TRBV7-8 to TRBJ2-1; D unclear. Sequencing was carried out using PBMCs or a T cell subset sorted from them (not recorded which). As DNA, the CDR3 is TGTGCCAGCAGCTTAGCTAGTGCCCCCAATGAGCAGTTCTTC. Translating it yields CASSLASAPNEQFF. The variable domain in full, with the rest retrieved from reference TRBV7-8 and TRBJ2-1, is GAGVSQSPRYKVAKRGQDVALRCDPISGHVSLFWYQQALGQGPEFLTYFQNEAQLDKSGLPSDRFFAERPEGSVSTLKIQRTQQEDSAVYLCASSLASAPNEQFFGPGTRLTVL.